The 27 T cell receptor beta chains below all came from one sample that was sequenced in a study of T cells in Graves' hyperthyroidism and ophthalmopathy. Authors of the study amplified TCR beta CDR3 regions from RNA transcripts. Carried out on the TCR CDR3, a first-round RT-PCR used the HTBI primer set. TCRdb used MiXCR to reprocess the multiplex PCR reads, holding one entry per CDR3 protein. The sample lists fewer than 650,000 distinct CDR3 sequences, under 15% occurring once. Sample: blood. The receptors stem from a middle-aged woman with Graves' ophthalmopathy.

This clonotype was seen repeatedly, ten times or more. This rearrangement joins TRBV6-5 to TRBJ1-2, with D tentatively TRBD1 (5 bases). V lost 2 bases and J 4 bases, leaving 17 bases between the germline ends. The CDR3 has 16 residues. Germline CDR1 is MNHEY and CDR2 is SVGAGI. DNA for the CDR3: TGTGCCAGCAGTTACACGTATCCCGGGACCTTCTATGGCTACACCTTC. Its protein product is CASSYTYPGTFYGYTF.

This clonotype was seen repeatedly, ten times or more. The chain links TRBV6-1 to TRBJ2-7, with 9 bases identical to TRBD1. Germline-derived CDR1 and CDR2 are MNHNS and SASEGT. Losses at the gene ends were 6 bases for V and 0 bases for J; bases not matched to a gene: 6. The CDR3 loop spans 15 amino acids. The CDR3 region is CASRERDRDSYEQYF. CDR3 nucleotide sequence: TGTGCCAGCAGAGAACGGGACAGGGACTCCTACGAGCAGTACTTC.

A note on this clonotype: A junction boundary mismatches the germline segment, possibly from a read error. The chain employs TRBV6-5 and TRBJ1-1; D ambiguous. CDR1 and CDR2 (germline): MNHEY, SVGAGI. The CDR3 has 15 residues. The CDR3 here is CASSYSVTENTGAFF. CDR3 bases: TGTGCCAGCAGTTACTCCGTGACGGAGAACACTGGAGCTTTCTTT.

This clonotype is deemed medium-sized. The chain is built from TRBV28 and TRBJ1-1; TRBD1 might be the D (5 bases). This CDR3 is 13 amino acids long. Trimming took off 2 bases at V and 5 bases at J, with 9 bases between the two ends. Per germline, CDR1 MDHEN and CDR2 SYDVKM. CDR3 loop: CASSLQGNTEAFF. In DNA form, the CDR3 reads TGTGCCAGCAGTTTACAGGGAAATACTGAAGCTTTCTTT.

This clonotype was picked up many times. The chain couples TRBV20-1 to TRBJ2-7; no clear D. The germline V gene has CDR1 DFQATT and CDR2 SNEGSKA (reference sequence). V lost 0 bases and J 5 bases, leaving 17 bases between the germline ends. The CDR3 spans 15 residues. The CDR3 reads CSARDGSNPTNEQYF. The CDR3 DNA reads as TGCAGTGCTAGAGATGGTAGCAACCCCACTAACGAGCAGTACTTC.

This chain links TRBV3-1 with TRBJ2-5, with unresolved D. Trimming shortened V by 3 bases and J by 5 bases, and 10 bases separated the two germline ends. Germline CDR1 is LGHDT and CDR2 is YNNKEL (reference sequence). The CDR3 spans 13 residues. As DNA, the CDR3 is TGTGCCAGCAGCCAGGCGAGCTCGGAGACCCAGTACTTC. It yields the protein CASSQASSETQYF.

Many counts were recorded for this clonotype. V and J are TRBV12-3 or TRBV12-4 and TRBJ2-7; TRBD1 is a possible D gene (5 bases). V was shortened by 6 bases and J by 9 bases, with 12 bases between the two germline ends. This CDR3 has 11 amino acids. This CDR3 is CASSQGSVQYF. CDR3 nucleotide sequence: TGTGCCAGCAGCCAGGGTTCGGTGCAGTACTTC.

The V call is TRBV12-3 or TRBV12-4, the J call TRBJ2-7, with TRBD2 matching over 12 bases. V shed 6 bases and J 0 bases; nucleotides not matched to a gene: 9. The CDR3 sequence is 17 residues long. CDR3 protein: CASSQDGLAGSSYEQYF. The CDR3 region has the DNA TGTGCCAGCAGCCAAGATGGACTAGCGGGGAGCTCCTACGAGCAGTACTTC.

This clonotype occurred many times. The rearrangement links TRBV6-2 or TRBV6-3 to TRBJ2-7; 11 bases map to TRBD1. From germline, CDR1 is MNHEY and CDR2 SVGEGT. CDR3 length: 14 residues. J lost 7 bases, V lost 7 bases, and 9 bases had no gene match. This CDR3 reads CASTRTGGPQEQYF. As DNA, the CDR3 is TGTGCCAGCACCCGGACAGGGGGCCCGCAAGAGCAGTACTTC.

Regarding this clonotype: Given a much more abundant clone one base away, this may be a read error. This chain uses TRBV20-1 with TRBJ2-7; 7 nucleotides line up with TRBD1. The length of the CDR3 is 13 residues. Germline trimming cut 5 bases from V and 7 bases from J; bases unmatched to any gene: 11. CDR1 and CDR2 from the germline V gene are DFQATT and SNEGSKA (reference sequence). The CDR3 region is CSAGGQSNREQYF. The CDR3 DNA follows: TGCAGTGCTGGGGGACAGAGCAATCGGGAGCAGTACTTC.

This clonotype was detected ten times or more. The chain links TRBV18 to TRBJ2-5; D is possibly TRBD1 or TRBD2 (5 bases each). Trimming removed 0 bases from V and 9 bases from J, with 8 bases in between. Germline V lookup: CDR1 KGHSH, CDR2 LQKENI. The CDR3 spans 12 residues. The CDR3 sequence: CASSPPMGAQYF. The CDR3 DNA reads as TGTGCCAGCTCACCACCGATGGGGGCCCAGTACTTC.

This chain uses TRBV7-8 with TRBJ1-1, with a tentative D call TRBD1 (6 bases). Germline assignment: CDR1 SGHVS and CDR2 FQNEAQ. Between the trimmed V and J ends, which lost 7 bases and 4 bases, there was a span of 19 bases. This CDR3 contains 15 residues. The CDR3, as DNA: TGTGCCAGCATTAACCCCGGCAGGGGCTCCACTGAAGCTTTCTTT. It yields the protein CASINPGRGSTEAFF.

The rearrangement links TRBV29-1 to TRBJ2-2; TRBD1 is a possible D gene (5 bases). Deletions cut 4 bases from V and 5 bases from J, with 11 bases between. This CDR3 is 13 amino acids long. The V gene's germline CDR1 is SQVTM and CDR2 ANQGSEA. CDR3 loop: CSVGQQETGELFF. CDR3 nucleotides: TGCAGCGTTGGCCAACAGGAAACCGGGGAGCTGTTTTTT.

In this sample, this clonotype turned up many times. This CDR3 reads CASTKSEVRGNEQYF. DNA of the CDR3: TGTGCCAGCACCAAAAGCGAAGTCAGGGGAAACGAGCAGTACTTC. The chain combines TRBV11-1 with TRBJ2-7; possibly TRBD1 for D (6 bases). This CDR3 has 15 residues. V was clipped by 7 bases and J by 5 bases, with 21 bases between them. Germline loops: CDR1 SGHAT, CDR2 FQDESV (reference sequence).

J is TRBJ2-2 and V is TRBV7-2; tentative D call: TRBD2 (8 bases). Germline V gene lookup returns CDR1 SGHTA and CDR2 FQGNSA. The length of the CDR3 is 15 residues. V lost 5 bases and J 6 bases, leaving 16 bases between the germline ends. This CDR3 is CASSRGRTSPGELFF. CDR3 in DNA: TGTGCCAGCAGCAGGGGGCGGACTAGCCCCGGGGAGCTGTTTTTT.

This clonotype has at least ten counts. This rearrangement joins TRBV15 to TRBJ2-7; a weak D match, TRBD2 (6 bases). The CDR3 covers 14 residues. Germline CDR1 LNHNV, CDR2 YYDKDF (reference sequence). Trimming removed 3 bases at V and 0 bases at J, with 9 bases between. In DNA, the CDR3 is TGTGCCACCAGCAGGATGACTAGCTCCTACGAGCAGTACTTC. It specifies CATSRMTSSYEQYF.

This clonotype was detected many times. The V and J genes are TRBV15 and TRBJ1-2; D is unresolved. The CDR3 is made up of 15 amino acids. V lost 3 bases and J lost 4, with 15 bases in between. The germline gives CDR1 LNHNV, CDR2 YYDKDF (reference sequence). The CDR3 spells CATSSSLVFGYGYTF. CDR3 nucleotide sequence: TGTGCCACCAGCAGTTCCTTGGTTTTTGGCTATGGCTACACCTTC.

The chain carries TRBV6-2 or TRBV6-3 and TRBJ2-5, with D maybe TRBD1 (6 bases). The V and J ends lost 7 bases and 6 bases respectively, with 15 bases between them. CDR1 is MNHEY and CDR2 is SVGEGT in the germline V gene. The CDR3 is 13 amino acids. CDR3 in DNA: TGTGCCAGCACCGCGGACAGTGAAAAGACCCAGTACTTC. Residues: CASTADSEKTQYF.

This sequence joins TRBV18 and TRBJ1-5, with D tentatively TRBD1 (6 bases). Trimming removed 2 bases at V and 1 base at J, with 9 bases between. The V gene's germline CDR1 is KGHSH and CDR2 LQKENI. The CDR3 runs 15 residues. The CDR3 nucleotides are TGTGCCAGCTCACCATACAGGGAGAGCAATCAGCCCCAGCATTTT. This translates into CASSPYRESNQPQHF. Drawing the rest from reference TRBV18 and TRBJ1-5, the complete variable domain is NAGVMQNPRHLVRRRGQEARLRCSPMKGHSHVYWYRQLPEEGLKFMVYLQKENIIDESGMPKERFSAEFPKEGPSILRIQQVVRGDSAAYFCASSPYRESNQPQHFGDGTRLSIL.

In its sample, this clonotype was seen a few times. The chain carries TRBV10-3 and TRBJ2-7; 11 bases are a match to TRBD2. The CDR3 sequence is 14 residues long. With V trimmed by 6 bases and J by 2 bases, 3 bases remained unmatched. Looked up from germline, CDR1 is ENHRY and CDR2 is SYGVKD. The CDR3 loop is CAIRSSGRAYEQYF. In nucleotides, the CDR3 is TGTGCCATCAGGAGTAGCGGGAGGGCCTACGAGCAGTACTTC.

This clonotype was detected many times. The chain employs TRBV19 and TRBJ2-7; D is unclear. The CDR3 length is 13 residues. V was clipped by 1 base and J by 7 bases, with 11 bases between them. Germline CDR1 LNHDA, CDR2 SQIVND (reference sequence). CDR3 coding DNA: TGTGCCAGTAGTATAGCACGCCGGTCGGAGCAGTACTTC. Translation: CASSIARRSEQYF.

This clonotype was recorded many times. The chain is built from TRBV6-2 or TRBV6-3 and TRBJ1-2, with TRBD1 matching 7 bases. This CDR3 is 15 amino acids long. CDR1 MNHEY and CDR2 SVGEGT come from the germline V gene. J was trimmed by 6 bases and V by 5 bases; bases with no gene match: 12. CDR3 region: CASSRTGPLEDGYTF. The CDR3 region has the DNA TGTGCCAGCAGTCGGACAGGCCCCCTCGAGGATGGCTACACCTTC.

The rearrangement uses TRBV19 and TRBJ2-2; D gene uncertain. This CDR3 is built from 21 residues. The germline V gene has CDR1 LNHDA and CDR2 SQIVND (reference sequence). The V gene lost 4 bases and the J gene lost 0 bases, with 27 bases spanning the gap. The chain's CDR3 is CASSTLPGRSPPPPNTGELFF. Written as DNA, the CDR3 is TGTGCCAGTAGTACCCTACCCGGGCGTTCTCCACCGCCCCCGAACACCGGGGAGCTGTTTTTT.

This clonotype was counted a single time. The rearrangement uses TRBV6-2 or TRBV6-3 and TRBJ1-5; no reliable D call. CDR3 size: 15 residues. Trimming stripped 4 bases from V and 0 bases from J, with 10 bases between. Per germline, CDR1 MNHEY and CDR2 SVGEGT. The CDR3 nucleotides read TGTGCCAGCAGTTGGGGTGATGTTAGCAATCAGCCCCAGCATTTT. It yields the protein CASSWGDVSNQPQHF.

This clonotype was counted at least ten times. V gene TRBV2 combines with J gene TRBJ2-5; 11 nucleotides agree with TRBD1. CDR3 length: 14 amino acids. With V trimmed by 4 bases and J by 4 bases, 2 bases remained unmatched. Germline V gene data show CDR1 as SNHLY and CDR2 as FYNNEI. Here the CDR3 reads CASSAGTGGETQYF. CDR3 nucleotide sequence: TGTGCCAGCAGTGCTGGGACAGGGGGAGAGACCCAGTACTTC.

This clonotype was recorded many times. The genes are TRBV15 and TRBJ2-5; tentative D call: TRBD1 (6 bases). V was trimmed by 1 base and J by 7 bases, leaving 16 bases between them. The CDR3 contains 15 residues. CDR1 and CDR2 from the germline V gene are LNHNV and YYDKDF (reference sequence). CDR3 amino acids: CATSRVGQPKGTQYF. The CDR3 nucleotides are TGTGCCACCAGCAGAGTCGGACAGCCAAAAGGGACCCAGTACTTC.

This clonotype has a count of ten or more. The CDR3 region has the DNA TGTGCCAGCAGTTACTCGATCTCGCAGCGATCGGAGACCCAGTACTTC. This encodes CASSYSISQRSETQYF. The genes are TRBV6-5 and TRBJ2-5; D ambiguous. Between the trimmed V and J ends, which lost 0 bases and 5 bases, there was a span of 16 bases. CDR3 length equals 16 residues. The germline V gene encodes CDR1 MNHEY and CDR2 SVGAGI.